This TCR beta chain emerged from a study of T-cell memory formation after mild COVID-19. Background on the study: The two donors had largely donor-specific TCR clusters.

Germline assignment: CDR1 SQVTM and CDR2 ANQGSEA. Trimming removed 0 bases from V and 12 bases from J, with 18 bases in between. The CDR3 extends over 14 amino acids. TCRdb ran MiXCR on the 5' RACE reads and lists one entry per CDR3 protein. The sample lists 300,000 to 400,000 distinct CDR3 sequences, around 27% seen once, with less than 15% in the top ten. The study's findings and limits: Among clones peaking at day 37 in the second wave, SARS-CoV-2 specificity remained unconfirmed.

This clonotype was counted a few times. Its target is not known. This TCR was recovered from an adult woman who had mild COVID-19 (a few samples of this study predate the infection). Cell type and time point are not known. Sequenced input: PBMCs or a T cell subset sorted from them (not recorded which). V gene TRBV29-1 combines with J gene TRBJ2-1; the D gene is possibly TRBD1 (6 bases). Here the CDR3 reads CSVEDVQRTELQFF. DNA for the CDR3: TGCAGCGTTGAAGACGTCCAAAGGACAGAATTGCAGTTCTTC.